These 16 T cell receptor beta chains came from one sample sequenced in a study of blood T cell repertoires in COVID-19. Clones were sequenced by immunoSEQ multiplex PCR, and TCRdb holds only the in-frame ones, with some missing. The sample has hundreds of thousands of clones; roughly 90% are singletons. The source material was peripheral blood. These receptors all come from a woman in her twenties or thirties with COVID-19, enrolled during active disease.

This chain links TRBV29-1 with TRBJ2-7; D is possibly TRBD2 (7 bases). V lost 7 bases, J lost 0 bases, and 13 bases lay in between. The germline gives CDR1 SQVTM, CDR2 ANQGSEA. The CDR3 runs 13 residues. In DNA form, the CDR3 reads TGCAGCGCCCAAGGGGGGGACTCCTACGAGCAGTACTTC. It is translated as CSAQGGDSYEQYF.

This clone is a singleton in its sample. The chain has TRBV9 and TRBJ2-3; D is possibly TRBD2 (6 bases). V shed 4 bases and J shed 3 bases, with 12 bases lying between them. Germline V gene lookup returns CDR1 SGDLS and CDR2 YYNGEE. The CDR3 is 14 residues long. CDR3: CASSPAGWTDTQYF. The CDR3 DNA follows: TGTGCCAGCAGCCCAGCGGGTTGGACAGATACGCAGTATTTT.

This clone was counted only a few times. The chain carries TRBV10-3 and TRBJ2-7, with 7 bases aligning to TRBD1. The CDR3 spans 12 residues. V was pared by 10 bases and J by 3 bases, with 6 bases of the junction left unmatched. Germline CDR1 and CDR2: ENHRY and SYGVKD. This CDR3 reads CATSGTDYEQYV. The CDR3 DNA sequence: TGTGCCACCTCTGGGACAGACTACGAGCAGTACGTC.

The gene calls are TRBV4-1 and TRBJ2-1; the match to TRBD2 covers 8 bases. Trimming removed 2 bases from V and 14 bases from J; junction bases left unmatched: 8. Germline loops: CDR1 MGHRA, CDR2 YSYEKL. This CDR3 comprises 13 residues. CDR3 region: CASSQSTSDRKFF. In nucleotides, the CDR3 is TGCGCCAGCAGCCAATCGACTAGCGACCGGAAGTTCTTC.

The chain employs TRBV7-9 and TRBJ2-3, with 7 bases fitting TRBD1. Trimming removed 4 bases from V and 4 bases from J; junction bases left unmatched: 5. CDR1 and CDR2 (germline): SEHNR, FQNEAQ (reference sequence). This CDR3 is 14 amino acids long. CDR3 region: CASSSDQGADTQYF. CDR3 DNA sequence: TGTGCCAGCAGCTCAGACCAGGGGGCAGATACGCAGTATTTT.

This clone was counted once. As DNA, the CDR3 is TGTGCCAGCAGCAAAGCGGCGACCCAGTACTTC. Translating it yields CASSKAATQYF. The rearrangement links TRBV21-1 to TRBJ2-5; the table gives TRBD1 as D, unverified against the DNA. TRBV21-1 corresponds to a pseudogene. This CDR3 is built from 11 residues.

The rearrangement links TRBV28 to TRBJ2-7; TRBD1 agrees at 9 bases. Trimming at V came to 5 bases and at J to 2 bases, leaving 10 bases not matched to a gene. The germline V gene has CDR1 MDHEN and CDR2 SYDVKM. CDR3 size: 16 residues. The CDR3 coding sequence is TGTGCCAGCAGTGTGCCCGGGACAGGGACCACCTACGAGCAGTACTTC. The encoded protein is CASSVPGTGTTYEQYF. The full variable domain, rest sourced from reference TRBV28 and TRBJ2-7, is DVKVTQSSRYLVKRTGEKVFLECVQDMDHENMFWYRQDPGLGLRLIYFSYDVKMKEKGDIPEGYSVSREKKERFSLILESASTNQTSMYLCASSVPGTGTTYEQYFGPGTRLTVT.

The J gene is TRBJ2-3, the V gene TRBV5-1; 7 bases align to TRBD1. In germline, CDR1 is SGHRS, CDR2 YFSETQ. The CDR3 totals 15 residues. J lost 4 bases, V lost 0 bases, and 5 bases had no gene match. The CDR3 nucleotides read TGCGCCAGCAGCTTGGAACAGGGGTGGGCAGATACGCAGTATTTT. It is translated as CASSLEQGWADTQYF.

The chain links TRBV11-2 to TRBJ2-3, with 11 bases matching TRBD2. This CDR3 spans 16 amino acids. Per germline, CDR1 SGHAT and CDR2 FQNNGV. The trim removed 2 bases at V and 1 base at J, leaving 2 bases unmatched. CDR3 loop: CASSLLAGGGTDTQYF. CDR3 sequence (DNA): TGTGCCAGCAGCTTACTAGCGGGAGGTGGCACAGATACGCAGTATTTT.

The chain couples TRBV5-4 to TRBJ2-2; 11 positions match TRBD1. This CDR3 is built from 17 residues. CDR1 SGHNT and CDR2 YYREEE come from the germline V gene (reference sequence). J was trimmed by 6 bases and V by 3 bases; bases with no gene match: 10. The CDR3 coding sequence is TGTGCCAGCAGCTACCACGGCCGGGACAGGGGGTCCGGGGAGCTGTTTTTT. It codes for CASSYHGRDRGSGELFF.

The CDR3 is CAENGQYV. The CDR3 DNA reads TGTGCCGAGAATGGGCAGTACGTC. The chain uses TRBV12-3 or TRBV12-4 and TRBJ2-7; D is unresolved. The CDR3 is 8 amino acids. V lost 11 bases and J 9 bases, leaving 8 bases between the germline ends.

V is TRBV11-3 and J is TRBJ2-3, with 12 bases lining up with TRBD2. CDR3 length: 17 amino acids. Germline assignment: CDR1 SGHNT and CDR2 YENEEA. Trimming took 4 bases from V and 6 from J; bases not matched to a gene: 11. The CDR3 region is CASSSNSSGRVGDTQYF. DNA of the CDR3: TGTGCCAGCAGCTCCAACTCTAGCGGGAGGGTTGGGGATACGCAGTATTTT.

The genes are TRBV11-2 and TRBJ2-5; TRBD2 aligns across 7 bases. After removal of 6 bases from V and 7 bases from J, the junction contained 20 bases not matched to a gene. From germline, CDR1 is SGHAT and CDR2 FQNNGV. This CDR3 contains 17 residues. The CDR3 here is CASSSPSGVSLGWTQYF. The CDR3 region has the DNA TGTGCCAGCAGTTCCCCAAGCGGGGTCAGCCTCGGATGGACCCAGTACTTC.

CDR3 residues: CATGRPGGNNEQFF. The CDR3 region has the DNA TGTGCCACAGGAAGGCCAGGAGGAAACAATGAGCAGTTCTTC. The chain combines TRBV19 with TRBJ2-1; D is possibly TRBD2 (5 bases). Trimming removed 10 bases at V and 5 bases at J, with 18 bases between. This CDR3 is 14 amino acids long. Germline V gene sequence: CDR1 LNHDA, CDR2 SQIVND (reference sequence).

The chain is built from TRBV7-2 and TRBJ2-7; 10 bases are a match to TRBD2. The CDR3 is 15 residues long. The V segment lost 3 bases and the J segment 2 bases; nucleotides outside the gene matches: 4. Germline CDR1 and CDR2: SGHTA and FQGNSA. The CDR3 nucleotides are TGTGCCAGCAGCTTGAATAGCGGGGGGCCCTACGAGCAGTACTTC. Its translation is CASSLNSGGPYEQYF.

J is TRBJ1-2 and V is TRBV6-5; 10 bases are a match to TRBD1. V lost 4 bases to trimming and J lost 5 bases; unmatched junction nucleotides: 7. Germline values: CDR1 MNHEY, CDR2 SVGAGI. The CDR3 covers 15 residues. Here the CDR3 reads CASSLRGTGVYGYTF. Written as DNA, the CDR3 is TGTGCCAGCAGTTTACGTGGGACAGGGGTTTATGGCTACACCTTC.